This T cell receptor beta chain was found in a study of cytomegalovirus exposure and HLA in healthy donors. The CDR3 has 13 residues. The V gene lost 4 bases and the J gene lost 1 base, with 7 bases spanning the gap. Germline CDR1 reads MNHEY; CDR2 reads SMNVEV (reference sequence). The sample holds one count of this clone. Primers included in the PCR were 60 Vbeta and 13 Jbeta primers. The repertoire was sequenced with immunoSEQ multiplex PCR; TCRdb's copy has only in-frame clones and lacks some. The sample contains around 160,000 clones, roughly 80% of which appear only once. The sequenced material came from PBMCs. The receptor comes from a man between 18 and 29 years old in good health and CMV-seropositive. V gene TRBV27 combines with J gene TRBJ1-1; no firm D call. CDR3 coding DNA: TGTGCCAGCAGTTCTCGGGAGAACACTGAAGCTTTCTTT. Its protein is CASSSRENTEAFF.